This is a list of T cell receptor beta chains from one sample in a study of blood T cell repertoires in COVID-19. Produced via immunoSEQ multiplex PCR; TCRdb's table is partial and in-frame only. Altogether 200,000 to 300,000 clones are present, more than 85% being singletons, with the ten largest covering just over 2.5%. Sequences were obtained from peripheral blood. Source of these receptors: a person aged 18-30 years with COVID-19, enrolled during active disease. The CDR3 runs from the conserved cysteine through the conserved F or W. A D gene is named only where the DNA matches it firmly. Only part of the rows carry a size: once, few, many, or a class if the clone is expanded.

D: .
length: 13
size: .
J: TRBJ1-3
V: TRBV9
DNA: TGTGCCAGCAGCGCCGGCTCTGGAAACACCATATATTTT
CDR3: CASSAGSGNTIYF

D: TRBD2
length: 17
size: .
J: TRBJ2-3
V: TRBV6-4
DNA: TGTGCCATCCTTCCTACGGGTACTAGCGGGAGAACAGATACGCAGTATTTT
CDR3: CAILPTGTSGRTDTQYF

D: TRBD1
length: 16
size: once
J: TRBJ1-2
V: TRBV27
DNA: TGTGCCAGCAGTACCCTCTTCTCCGGGACAGACTATGGCTACACCTTC
CDR3: CASSTLFSGTDYGYTF

D: .
length: 14
size: .
J: TRBJ2-1
V: TRBV2
DNA: TGTGCCAGCAGTGAAAGCCGGGGGTACAATGAGCAGTTCTTC
CDR3: CASSESRGYNEQFF

D: .
length: 15
size: .
J: TRBJ2-3
V: TRBV6-6
DNA: TGTGCCAGCAGTTACCCGAGCTTCGGCACAGATACGCAGTATTTT
CDR3: CASSYPSFGTDTQYF

D: .
length: 17
size: .
J: TRBJ2-7
V: TRBV7-9
DNA: TGTGCCAGCAGCTTTGGGACGGAGGGGCCAATCCCCTACGAGCAGTACTTC
CDR3: CASSFGTEGPIPYEQYF

D: .
length: 16
size: once
J: TRBJ2-1
V: TRBV7-9
DNA: TGTGCCAGCAGCGAGGTCAGAGCGGGCCACTACAATGAGCAGTTCTTC
CDR3: CASSEVRAGHYNEQFF

D: TRBD1
length: 14
size: .
J: TRBJ1-2
V: TRBV4-3
DNA: TGCGCCAGCAGCTTAGGGGGCCCCATCTATGGCTACACCTTC
CDR3: CASSLGGPIYGYTF

D: .
length: 15
size: .
J: TRBJ2-4
V: TRBV27
DNA: TGTGCCAGCAGCCCAGGGAATCTAGCCAAAAACATTCAGTACTTC
CDR3: CASSPGNLAKNIQYF

D: .
length: 14
size: .
J: TRBJ2-7
V: TRBV27
DNA: TGTGCCAGCAGGGAAAGGGGCTCCCTCTACGAGCAGTACTTC
CDR3: CASRERGSLYEQYF

D: TRBD1
length: 16
size: .
J: TRBJ2-4
V: TRBV2
DNA: TGTGCCAGCAGCGACTCGGGACAGGGGGCTCGGAACATTCAGTACTTC
CDR3: CASSDSGQGARNIQYF

D: .
length: 16
size: few
J: TRBJ2-7
V: TRBV3-1/TRBV3-2
DNA: TGTGCCAGCAGCCCCTCTGGGGCGGGACGGTATCGCGAGCAGTACTTC
CDR3: CASSPSGAGRYREQYF

D: TRBD1
length: 15
size: .
J: TRBJ1-4
V: TRBV19
DNA: TGTGCCAGTAGTCTAACAGGGGAGTCTAATGAAAAACTGTTTTTT
CDR3: CASSLTGESNEKLFF

D: TRBD1
length: 13
size: .
J: TRBJ1-2
V: TRBV15
DNA: TGTGCCACCAGCAGAGGACAGGGCGATGGCTACACCTTC
CDR3: CATSRGQGDGYTF

D: .
length: 14
size: .
J: TRBJ2-7
V: TRBV5-6
DNA: TGTGCCAGCAGCTTTGGGCAGGGGCTTGGCGAGCAGTACTTC
CDR3: CASSFGQGLGEQYF

D: .
length: 16
size: .
J: TRBJ1-6
V: TRBV27
DNA: TGTGCCAGCAGTTTATTCGGGGGTACCTATAATTCACCCCTCCACTTT
CDR3: CASSLFGGTYNSPLHF

D: .
length: 14
size: .
J: TRBJ1-1
V: TRBV28
DNA: TGTGCCAGCAGACGGACTGTGGTGAACACTGAAGCTTTCTTT
CDR3: CASRRTVVNTEAFF

D: TRBD1
length: 13
size: .
J: TRBJ1-2
V: TRBV19
DNA: TGTGCCAGTAGTCAAGGACAGGACTATGGCTACACCTTC
CDR3: CASSQGQDYGYTF

D: .
length: 11
size: .
J: TRBJ2-1
V: TRBV4-3
DNA: TGCGCCAGCAGCCAGGCCGGCGGGCAGTTCTTC
CDR3: CASSQAGGQFF

D: .
length: 14
size: .
J: TRBJ1-1
V: TRBV6-6
DNA: TGTGCCAGCAGTTACTCGGCGGGGAACACTGAAGCTTTCTTT
CDR3: CASSYSAGNTEAFF

D: TRBD2
length: 18
size: .
J: TRBJ2-1
V: TRBV25-1
DNA: TGTGCCAGCAGTAAGACTAGCGGGAGACCCTCGGGGAGCAATGAGCAGTTCTTC
CDR3: CASSKTSGRPSGSNEQFF

D: .
length: 16
size: .
J: TRBJ2-6
V: TRBV18
DNA: TGTGCCAGCTCACCGCTTCAAAGCTCCGGGGCCAACGTCCTGACTTTC
CDR3: CASSPLQSSGANVLTF

D: TRBD1
length: 14
size: .
J: TRBJ2-3
V: TRBV19
DNA: TGTGCCAGTAGTATAAAGGGGGCGAGGGATACGCAGTATTTT
CDR3: CASSIKGARDTQYF

D: .
length: 15
size: once
J: TRBJ2-1
V: TRBV5-4
DNA: TGTGCCAGCAGCTTGGGCGGGATTTCCCAAAATGAGCAGTTCTTC
CDR3: CASSLGGISQNEQFF

D: .
length: 14
size: .
J: TRBJ2-3
V: TRBV27
DNA: TGTGCCAGCAGTCCGACAGGATACACAGATACGCAGTATTTT
CDR3: CASSPTGYTDTQYF

D: TRBD1
length: 14
size: once
J: TRBJ2-7
V: TRBV28
DNA: TGTGCCAGCAGTTTTGGGACAGCGCTCTACGAGCAGTACTTC
CDR3: CASSFGTALYEQYF

D: .
length: 15
size: .
J: TRBJ1-4
V: TRBV25-1
DNA: TGTGCCAGCAGTGAATCGCGGGGGGCAGGTGAAAAACTGTTTTTT
CDR3: CASSESRGAGEKLFF

D: .
length: 16
size: .
J: TRBJ2-5
V: TRBV7-9
DNA: TGTGCCAGCAGCCAGGGGAGTGGGGATTGGAAGGAGACCCAGTACTTC
CDR3: CASSQGSGDWKETQYF

D: TRBD2
length: 18
size: .
J: TRBJ2-1
V: TRBV4-2
DNA: TGTGCCAGCAGCCAACTGGGACTAGCGGGAGTGACCTACAATGAGCAGTTCTTC
CDR3: CASSQLGLAGVTYNEQFF

D: TRBD1
length: 13
size: .
J: TRBJ2-7
V: TRBV2
DNA: TGTGCCAGAGGGACAGGGGAACGGTACGAGCAGTACTTC
CDR3: CARGTGERYEQYF

D: TRBD1
length: 15
size: once
J: TRBJ1-3
V: TRBV30
DNA: TGTGCCTGGAGTACAGGGGGGAGCTCTGGAAACACCATATATTTT
CDR3: CAWSTGGSSGNTIYF

D: TRBD2
length: 18
size: .
J: TRBJ2-1
V: TRBV7-9
DNA: TGTGCCAGCAGCTTACTGGCGGGAGGGCCCGCTTCGAATAATGAGCAGTTCTTC
CDR3: CASSLLAGGPASNNEQFF

D: TRBD1
length: 14
size: .
J: TRBJ1-2
V: TRBV19
DNA: TGTGCCAGTATCGAGGGACAGGGTGACTATGGCTACACCTTC
CDR3: CASIEGQGDYGYTF

D: .
length: 16
size: .
J: TRBJ1-5
V: TRBV19
DNA: TGTGCCAGTAGTATAGATGGGAGTTTTAGCAATCAGCCCCAGCATTTT
CDR3: CASSIDGSFSNQPQHF

D: .
length: 12
size: .
J: TRBJ1-6
V: TRBV6-5
DNA: TGTGCCAGCAGCCGCAGGGGCTCACCCCTCCACTTT
CDR3: CASSRRGSPLHF

D: .
length: 12
size: .
J: TRBJ1-5
V: TRBV27
DNA: TGTGCCAGCACGGGGGTTGGACAGCCCCAGCATTTT
CDR3: CASTGVGQPQHF

D: TRBD1
length: 13
size: once
J: TRBJ2-7
V: TRBV27
DNA: TGTGCCAGCAGTCCGGGGACAGGGACCGAGCAGTACTTC
CDR3: CASSPGTGTEQYF

D: .
length: 13
size: .
J: TRBJ1-5
V: TRBV4-1
DNA: TGCGCCAGCAGCCAAGGAGCCAATCAGCCCCAGCATTTT
CDR3: CASSQGANQPQHF

D: TRBD2
length: 13
size: .
J: TRBJ2-5
V: TRBV3-1/TRBV3-2
DNA: TGTGCCAGCAGCCACACCCGGGGGGGGACCCAGTACTTC
CDR3: CASSHTRGGTQYF

D: TRBD2
length: 17
size: .
J: TRBJ2-3
V: TRBV9
DNA: TGTGCCAGCAGCTCAGGGGCTGCGGGAGGCCCCACAGATACGCAGTATTTT
CDR3: CASSSGAAGGPTDTQYF

D: TRBD2
length: 14
size: .
J: TRBJ2-1
V: TRBV11-2
DNA: TGTGCCAGCAGCTTGGAGGGAGGGTACAATGAGCAGTTCTTC
CDR3: CASSLEGGYNEQFF